The TCR beta chain described here comes from a study of T cell repertoires in cytomegalovirus infection. Study-wide background: CMV epitopes in the study were HLA-C-restricted (recently identified) and HLA-B-restricted (well studied). Matching HLA type and CMV infection were both indicated by public TCR beta signatures.

This clonotype occurred a few times. Its specificity is unknown. Overall study findings and caveats: The ex vivo response was dominated by HLA-C-restricted CMV-specific TCR beta clonotypes. Frequencies of public TCR beta families were cumulated, and this identified carriers of CMV plus the relevant HLA.

TCRdb passed the reads through MiXCR, listing each CDR3 protein once. The sample gives some 500,000 distinct CDR3 sequences, more than 30% of which show up once; 17% is in the top ten. This specimen was cultured PBMCs, taken from culture after CMV antigen stimulation. The receptor was isolated from a human donor in good health (CMV status not recorded). Some clones in this sample may be carry-over from other donors' samples.

The CDR3 nucleotides read TGTGCCAGCACGGGGGGCCGGTTCTATGGCTACACCTTC. Translating it yields CASTGGRFYGYTF. The chain recombines TRBV7-2 with TRBJ1-2, with a tentative D call TRBD1 (6 bases). The CDR3 runs to 13 residues. Germline V gene lookup returns CDR1 SGHTA and CDR2 FQGNSA. V was pared by 7 bases and J by 4 bases, with 13 bases between. The variable domain in full, with the rest retrieved from reference TRBV7-2 and TRBJ1-2, is GAGVSQSPSNKVTEKGKDVELRCDPISGHTALYWYRQSLGQGLEFLIYFQGNSAPDKSGLPSDRFSAERTGGSVSTLTIQRTQQEDSAVYLCASTGGRFYGYTFGSGTRLTVV.